A selection of T cell receptor beta chains follows, all from one sample in a study of blood T cell repertoires in COVID-19. The method was immunoSEQ multiplex PCR; TCRdb's version includes in-frame clones alone and lacks a portion of them. The profile shows 40,000 or so clones, roughly 90% of them singletons. The sequenced sample consisted of peripheral blood. These receptors were obtained from a middle-aged man with active COVID-19. The CDR3 runs from the conserved cysteine through the conserved F or W. Fields, in order: clone size, D gene, V gene, J gene, CDR3 DNA, CDR3 protein. D genes are given only for firm matches. The size of a clone is reported for some rows only, either as once, few or many, or as a class for expanded clones.

NA	NA	TRBV5-8	TRBJ2-5	TGTGCCAGCAGCTTCGGGCAGGGGAAGATTGAGACCCAGTACTTC	CASSFGQGKIETQYF
NA	TRBD2	TRBV5-5	TRBJ2-1	TGTGCCTCCGGGGAGGGTTCCAATGAGCAGTTCTTC	CASGEGSNEQFF
once	TRBD2	TRBV27	TRBJ2-3	TGTGCCAGCAGTTTATCAATAGCGGGGGGCCTTGGAACGCAGTATTTT	CASSLSIAGGLGTQYF
NA	TRBD1	TRBV18	TRBJ1-5	TGTGCCAGCTCACCACCCGGGACAGGGATACAGCCCCAGCATTTT	CASSPPGTGIQPQHF
NA	TRBD2	TRBV2	TRBJ2-7	TGTGCCAGCAGTCCCGGGAGGTCGATCTCCTACGAGCAGTACTTC	CASSPGRSISYEQYF
NA	TRBD1	TRBV9	TRBJ2-1	TGTGCCAGCAGCGTAGGGGACAGGAGTTACAATGAGCAGTTCTTC	CASSVGDRSYNEQFF
NA	NA	TRBV2	TRBJ1-1	TGTGCCAGCTTAGTTTACACTGAAGCTTTCTTT	CASLVYTEAFF
NA	TRBD2	TRBV2	TRBJ2-5	TGTGCCAGCAGTGGAGGGTTCGGGACTAGCGGGTCCCAAGAGACCCAGTACTTC	CASSGGFGTSGSQETQYF
once	TRBD1	TRBV18	TRBJ1-2	TGTGCCAGCTCACCAAGGGACAGGGATAACTATGGCTACACCTTC	CASSPRDRDNYGYTF
NA	TRBD1	TRBV5-6	TRBJ2-5	TGTGCCAGCAGCCCGGGACAGGTCCTCGGGGAGACCCAGTACTTC	CASSPGQVLGETQYF